The entry below gives a single TCR beta chain sequence along with its context. The data derive from a study of long-term antiretroviral therapy in people with HIV. Trimming at V came to 4 bases and at J to 4 bases, leaving 6 bases not matched to a gene. Germline loops: CDR1 MNHEY, CDR2 SVGAGI. The CDR3 runs 14 residues. Sequencing relied on immunoSEQ assay v3.0, run at survey level. Sequencing had a target that covered about 40,000-55,000 T-cell genomes per sample. The repertoire was sequenced with immunoSEQ multiplex PCR; TCRdb's copy has only in-frame clones and lacks some. The sample comprises over 15,000 clones, approximately 78% of which are singletons, and approximately 9.1% rests with the top ten.

This specimen consisted of unsorted PBMCs, obtained 0.3 years after starting antiretroviral therapy. The clonotype originates from a man aged 18 to 30 with HIV. The chain has TRBV6-5 and TRBJ1-2; 7 positions agree with TRBD1. The chain's CDR3 is CASSSLGQTYGYTF. The CDR3 DNA reads as TGTGCCAGCAGTTCGCTGGGACAGACCTATGGCTACACCTTC.